The rows below give T cell receptor beta chains drawn from one sample of a study of CD8 T cells in ankylosing spondylitis. MiXCR was run by TCRdb on the 5' RACE reads, yielding one entry per CDR3 protein. This sample carries under 300,000 distinct CDR3 sequences, approximately 20% of them seen once, and the ten largest clones take approximately 33%. Sequencing was done on a sample of blood, either unsorted or a sorted T cell fraction (not recorded which). The receptors derive from a male donor with ankylosing spondylitis or in good health (not recorded which). Each CDR3 is given with its conserved first and last residue. Fields, in order: D gene, clone size, V gene, J gene, CDR3 protein, CDR3 DNA. The D gene is left open where the match is weak. Only part of the rows carry a size: once, few, many, or a class if the clone is expanded.

d_gene: TRBD1
abundance: few
v_gene: TRBV9
j_gene: TRBJ2-5
CDR3aa: CASSVGTGGGETQYF
CDR3nt: TGTGCCAGCAGCGTAGGAACAGGGGGTGGGGAGACCCAGTACTTC

d_gene: TRBD2
abundance: few
v_gene: TRBV4-1
j_gene: TRBJ2-1
CDR3aa: CASSPPLSGRGFDEQFF
CDR3nt: TGCGCCAGCAGCCCTCCCCTTAGCGGGAGGGGGTTTGATGAGCAGTTCTTC

d_gene: -
abundance: few
v_gene: TRBV20-1
j_gene: TRBJ2-7
CDR3aa: CSARATGEDSYEQYF
CDR3nt: TGCAGTGCTAGGGCCACAGGGGAGGACTCCTACGAGCAGTACTTC

d_gene: TRBD2
abundance: -
v_gene: TRBV4-1
j_gene: TRBJ2-7
CDR3aa: CASSHGWTSGEYEQYF
CDR3nt: TGCGCCAGCAGCCATGGTTGGACTAGCGGAGAATACGAGCAGTACTTC

d_gene: TRBD2
abundance: few
v_gene: TRBV7-9
j_gene: TRBJ2-1
CDR3aa: CASSRLELAGHNEQFF
CDR3nt: TGTGCCAGCAGCCGACTCGAACTAGCGGGGCACAATGAGCAGTTCTTC

d_gene: -
abundance: once
v_gene: TRBV3-1
j_gene: TRBJ2-3
CDR3aa: CASSQDLTGDTQYF
CDR3nt: TGTGCCAGCAGCCAAGATCTCACGGGAGATACGCAGTATTTT

d_gene: TRBD1
abundance: -
v_gene: TRBV9
j_gene: TRBJ2-7
CDR3aa: CASSQRQGNEQYF
CDR3nt: TGTGCCAGCAGCCAGAGACAGGGGAACGAGCAGTACTTC

d_gene: TRBD2
abundance: few
v_gene: TRBV5-1
j_gene: TRBJ2-3
CDR3aa: CASGQLAGAALDTQYF
CDR3nt: TGCGCCAGCGGCCAACTAGCGGGAGCCGCCTTGGATACGCAGTATTTT

d_gene: TRBD2
abundance: -
v_gene: TRBV11-2
j_gene: TRBJ2-1
CDR3aa: CASSLVAGGQYNEQFF
CDR3nt: TGTGCCAGCAGCTTAGTAGCGGGAGGGCAATACAATGAGCAGTTCTTC

d_gene: TRBD1
abundance: few
v_gene: TRBV29-1
j_gene: TRBJ2-6
CDR3aa: CSVGPGTGFSGANVLTF
CDR3nt: TGCAGCGTGGGCCCCGGGACAGGGTTCTCTGGGGCCAACGTCCTGACTTTC

d_gene: -
abundance: many
v_gene: TRBV20-1
j_gene: TRBJ1-5
CDR3aa: CSATHGRTDSNQPQHF
CDR3nt: TGCAGTGCGACCCATGGACGGACGGATAGCAATCAGCCCCAGCATTTT

d_gene: TRBD1
abundance: -
v_gene: TRBV2
j_gene: TRBJ2-7
CDR3aa: CASSEKTGGLTYEQYF
CDR3nt: TGTGCCAGCAGTGAAAAGACAGGGGGATTAACCTACGAGCAGTACTTC

d_gene: -
abundance: -
v_gene: TRBV7-9
j_gene: TRBJ2-6
CDR3aa: CASSSNVLTF
CDR3nt: TGTGCCAGCAGCTCCAACGTCCTGACTTTC

d_gene: -
abundance: -
v_gene: TRBV19
j_gene: TRBJ2-5
CDR3aa: CASSIRDLRGTQYF
CDR3nt: TGTGCCAGTAGTATACGGGACCTTCGCGGGACCCAGTACTTC

d_gene: TRBD1
abundance: -
v_gene: TRBV12-3/TRBV12-4
j_gene: TRBJ2-5
CDR3aa: CASSSGDSQETQYF
CDR3nt: TGTGCCAGCAGTTCCGGGGACAGCCAAGAGACCCAGTACTTC

d_gene: -
abundance: -
v_gene: TRBV6-2/TRBV6-3
j_gene: TRBJ2-7
CDR3aa: CASSYPSFWTPRYEQYF
CDR3nt: TGTGCCAGCAGTTACCCAAGTTTCTGGACTCCGCGCTACGAGCAGTACTTC

d_gene: -
abundance: -
v_gene: TRBV12-3/TRBV12-4
j_gene: TRBJ2-2
CDR3aa: CASSPGARTGELFF
CDR3nt: TGTGCCAGCAGCCCTGGGGCTCGGACCGGGGAGCTGTTTTTT

d_gene: TRBD2
abundance: few
v_gene: TRBV20-1
j_gene: TRBJ2-7
CDR3aa: CSASVLAGGPYEQYF
CDR3nt: TGCAGTGCAAGTGTCCTAGCGGGAGGGCCGTATGAGCAGTACTTC